The clone carrying this T cell receptor (beta chain) showed up just a few times. Regions amplified from RNA transcripts were the TCR beta CDR3 regions. TCR CDR3 underwent first-round RT-PCR with the HTBI primer set. TCRdb called the multiplex PCR reads again in MiXCR, with one record for every CDR3 protein. Of approximately 610,000 distinct CDR3 sequences in the sample, about a sixth were seen once. This entry belongs to a study of T cells in Graves' hyperthyroidism and ophthalmopathy. This CDR3 is 20 amino acids long. CDR1 and CDR2 from the germline V gene are LGHNA and YSLEER. Germline trimming cut 0 bases from V and 0 bases from J; bases unmatched to any gene: 14. A lack of ophthalmopathy progression within 18 months defined stable Graves' hyperthyroidism.

The sample was blood. The sequence derives from a woman under 30 with Graves' hyperthyroidism. The genes are TRBV4-3 and TRBJ2-1; 7 nucleotides match TRBD2. The DNA of the CDR3 is TGCGCCAGCAGCCAAGATTCAGCGGGGCAGATTACTTACTCCTACAATGAGCAGTTCTTC. This translates into CASSQDSAGQITYSYNEQFF.